The clone carrying this T cell receptor beta chain was detected ten times or more. As yet, its antigen is unknown. CDR3 regions were amplified by Arm-PCR using iRepertoire HTBI primers to build TCR beta libraries. TCRdb reprocessed the multiplex PCR reads with MiXCR, giving one entry per CDR3 protein. This repertoire shows over 200,000 distinct CDR3 sequences, 15% to 20% found once; its top ten account for about 20%. This record belongs to a study of regulatory T cells in long-lasting Graves disease. The overall study: Graves' patients diagnosed newly had used antithyroid drugs under 3 months.

Stated time point: newly diagnosed GD, antithyroid drugs for less than 3 months. RNA from PBMCs was the source of the TCR library. This CDR3 contains 18 residues. Trimming left V 7 bases short and J 6 bases short, with 29 bases between. General study findings and limits: Graves' patients with persistent disease showed TCR diversity lower than patients newly diagnosed. TRBV28, TRBJ1-2 and TRBJ2-5 were segments that persistent disease favored. Persistent patients shared thousands of public clonotypes among themselves. Newly diagnosed patients shared fewer, at roughly 900.

The sequencing used peripheral blood mononuclear cells (PBMCs), collected at new diagnosis, from a patient treated with antithyroid drugs. The TCR sequence derives from a female donor with Graves disease. The rearrangement joins TRBV12-3 or TRBV12-4 to TRBJ2-3; a possible D gene is TRBD1 (6 bases). The CDR3 region is CASNTKMRTAGAADTQYF. The CDR3 bases are TGTGCCAGCAACACAAAGATGCGGACTGCAGGGGCTGCGGATACGCAGTATTTT.